Sequencing of this T cell receptor (beta chain) was carried out in a study of blood T cell repertoires in COVID-19. About the study: There were acute and convalescent COVID-19 samples, and they came from the United States, Italy and Spain. Sample material is recorded as cDNA or gDNA derived from T cells, B-cell-depleted T cells, or PBMCs.

The protocol was immunoSEQ multiplex PCR, while the TCRdb copy is restricted to in-frame clones and leaves out a portion. The sample lists 350,000 to 400,000 clones; roughly 90% were seen once. Germline V gene lookup returns CDR1 MGHRA and CDR2 YSYEKL. Trimming took 1 base from V and 7 from J, leaving 14 bases between them. This CDR3 region has 15 residues. Adults between roughly 18 and 95 years of age took part from under 25 US areas. Sequenced material: PBMCs or T cells enriched from blood (not recorded which). The source of this sequence is a woman aged 35 to 49 who had been exposed to COVID-19. This chain links TRBV4-1 with TRBJ1-5, with D possibly being TRBD1 (6 bases). The CDR3 spells CASSQVPGARQPQHF. DNA of the CDR3: TGCGCCAGCAGCCAAGTACCAGGGGCACGACAGCCCCAGCATTTT.